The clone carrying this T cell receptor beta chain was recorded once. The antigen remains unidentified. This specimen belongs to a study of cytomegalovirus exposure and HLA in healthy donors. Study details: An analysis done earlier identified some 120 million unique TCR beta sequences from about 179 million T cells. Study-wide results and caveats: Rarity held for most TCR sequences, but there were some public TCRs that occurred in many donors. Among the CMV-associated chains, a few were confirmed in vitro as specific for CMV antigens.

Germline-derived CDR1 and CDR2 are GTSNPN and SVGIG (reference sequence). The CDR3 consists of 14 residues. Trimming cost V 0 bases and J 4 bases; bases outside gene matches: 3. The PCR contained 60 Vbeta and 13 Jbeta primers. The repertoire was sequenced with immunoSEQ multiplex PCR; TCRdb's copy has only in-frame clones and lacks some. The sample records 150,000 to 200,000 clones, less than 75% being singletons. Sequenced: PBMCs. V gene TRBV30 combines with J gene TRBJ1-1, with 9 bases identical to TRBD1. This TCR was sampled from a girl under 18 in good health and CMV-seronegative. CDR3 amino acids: CAWSVLTGGTEAFF. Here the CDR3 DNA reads TGTGCCTGGAGTGTACTGACAGGGGGCACTGAAGCTTTCTTT. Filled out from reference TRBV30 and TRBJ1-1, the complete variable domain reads SQTIHQWPATLVQPVGSPLSLECTVEGTSNPNLYWYRQAAGRGLQLLFYSVGIGQISSEVPQNLSASRPQDRQFILSSKKLLLSDSGFYLCAWSVLTGGTEAFFGQGTRLTVV.